This T cell receptor beta chain derives from a study of human T cells and chemical hapten exposure. Looking at the study overall: Skin on the upper inner arm, 2 cm by 2 cm in size, was sensitized with 2% DPC.

Unique molecular identifiers were affixed to discrete cDNA molecules within the library. TCRdb processed the RACE reads anew with MiXCR; each CDR3 protein has one entry. The sample carries 80,000 to 95,000 distinct CDR3 sequences, roughly 11% recorded once. Regarding time point: patch test 2, 6 weeks after DPC sensitization. Indicated treatment: therapeutic diphenylcyclopropenone sensitization with weekly scalp DPC. This receptor was taken from a man aged 35-49 years with alopecia areata. Some clones in this sample may be carry-over from other donors' samples. The sequencing here drew on whole blood, taken in connection with sensitization to the hapten diphenylcyclopropenone (DPC).

CDR3 sequence: CSAVGDRGVYGYTF. CDR3 nucleotides: TGCAGTGCTGTGGGGGACAGGGGAGTGTATGGCTACACCTTC. The chain recombines TRBV20-1 with TRBJ1-2; 10 bases line up with TRBD1. CDR1 DFQATT and CDR2 SNEGSKA come from the germline V gene (reference sequence). With 5 bases clipped from V and 5 bases from J, the junction kept 8 bases outside the gene matches. This CDR3 has 14 amino acids.